Listed below are T cell receptor beta chains from one sample, sequenced in a study of early T cells in non-severe SARS-CoV-2 infection. Each CDR3 protein gets one entry after TCRdb re-called the 5' RACE reads with MiXCR. The sample has tens of thousands of distinct CDR3 sequences, under 7.5% seen once; the top ten hold 4.5% to 6%. The material was whole blood, obtained at baseline. The receptors stem from an adult who was a healthcare worker with PCR-confirmed SARS-CoV-2 infection or an uninfected control (not recorded which). Both conserved end residues are part of each CDR3. Each record gives: J gene, V gene, D gene, clone size, CDR3 protein, CDR3 DNA. The D gene is left open where the match is weak. Clone sizes are given selectively: once, few, many, or a class where the clone is expanded.

J: TRBJ1-2
V: TRBV25-1
D: -
size: -
CDR3: CASSEPLSDVNYGYTF
DNA: TGTGCCAGCAGTGAACCCTTATCAGACGTTAACTATGGCTACACCTTC

J: TRBJ2-3
V: TRBV6-6
D: -
size: -
CDR3: CASSYSSIGTDTQYF
DNA: TGTGCCAGCAGTTACAGTTCGATCGGCACAGATACGCAGTATTTT

J: TRBJ2-7
V: TRBV28
D: -
size: many
CDR3: CASSSLRAGTGYEQYF
DNA: TGTGCCAGCAGTTCCCTCCGCGCCGGTACAGGATACGAGCAGTACTTC

J: TRBJ2-5
V: TRBV4-3
D: TRBD2
size: many
CDR3: CASSQDLASGEETQYF
DNA: TGCGCCAGCAGCCAAGATCTGGCCAGCGGGGAAGAGACCCAGTACTTC

J: TRBJ1-1
V: TRBV29-1
D: -
size: many
CDR3: CSVEGPPMNTEAFF
DNA: TGCAGCGTTGAAGGACCTCCAATGAACACTGAAGCTTTCTTT

J: TRBJ2-3
V: TRBV12-3/TRBV12-4
D: -
size: -
CDR3: CASSFSGADTQYF
DNA: TGTGCCAGCAGTTTCTCCGGCGCAGATACGCAGTATTTT

J: TRBJ1-2
V: TRBV3-1
D: -
size: -
CDR3: CANSQFLGLYGYTF
DNA: TGTGCCAACAGCCAATTTCTGGGATTATATGGCTACACCTTC

J: TRBJ2-3
V: TRBV4-3
D: -
size: -
CDR3: CASSQVGGQGAYTQYF
DNA: TGCGCCAGCAGCCAAGTCGGGGGGCAAGGGGCATATACGCAGTATTTT

J: TRBJ2-3
V: TRBV7-2
D: TRBD1
size: few
CDR3: CASSTSPQGYTQYF
DNA: TGTGCCAGCAGCACTTCACCACAGGGGTATACGCAGTATTTT

J: TRBJ1-6
V: TRBV30
D: -
size: many
CDR3: CAWSVIGQGDSPLHF
DNA: TGTGCCTGGAGTGTAATAGGCCAGGGTGACTCACCCCTCCACTTT

J: TRBJ2-7
V: TRBV20-1
D: TRBD1
size: few
CDR3: CSQGASYEQYF
DNA: TGCAGTCAGGGGGCCTCCTACGAGCAGTACTTC

J: TRBJ2-2
V: TRBV27
D: TRBD2
size: few
CDR3: CASRTSGKRTGELFF
DNA: TGTGCCAGCAGAACTAGCGGGAAAAGGACCGGGGAGCTGTTTTTT

J: TRBJ1-1
V: TRBV20-1
D: TRBD1
size: few
CDR3: CSAPGQGVGSNTEAFF
DNA: TGCAGTGCTCCGGGACAGGGTGTCGGGTCGAACACTGAAGCTTTCTTT

J: TRBJ2-7
V: TRBV28
D: -
size: many
CDR3: CASSQSTGHEQYF
DNA: TGTGCCAGCAGTCAAAGCACGGGGCACGAGCAGTACTTC

J: TRBJ1-2
V: TRBV20-1
D: -
size: many
CDR3: CSARSGPYNYGYTF
DNA: TGCAGTGCCCGATCGGGGCCCTATAACTATGGCTACACCTTC

J: TRBJ1-1
V: TRBV7-2
D: -
size: -
CDR3: CASSRQLNTEAFF
DNA: TGTGCGAGCAGTAGACAGCTGAACACTGAAGCTTTCTTT

J: TRBJ1-4
V: TRBV4-2
D: -
size: once
CDR3: CASSQEREIANEKLFF
DNA: TGTGCCAGCAGCCAAGAGAGGGAAATCGCTAATGAAAAACTGTTTTTT

J: TRBJ2-7
V: TRBV7-9
D: -
size: -
CDR3: CASSPDSSYEQYF
DNA: TGTGCCAGCAGCCCCGACAGCTCCTACGAGCAGTACTTC

J: TRBJ2-7
V: TRBV28
D: -
size: -
CDR3: CASRGWPEQYF
DNA: TGTGCCAGCAGGGGCTGGCCCGAGCAGTACTTC

J: TRBJ1-6
V: TRBV24-1
D: -
size: -
CDR3: CATSEGRSPLHF
DNA: TGTGCCACCAGTGAGGGGAGATCACCCCTCCACTTT

J: TRBJ2-7
V: TRBV11-2
D: TRBD2
size: many
CDR3: CASSLLAGVGEQYF
DNA: TGTGCCAGCAGCTTACTAGCGGGGGTTGGCGAGCAGTACTTC

J: TRBJ1-4
V: TRBV18
D: -
size: many
CDR3: CASSPSTSRGEKLFF
DNA: TGTGCCAGCTCACCTAGTACGAGTCGCGGGGAAAAACTGTTTTTT

J: TRBJ2-2
V: TRBV7-2
D: -
size: many
CDR3: CASSLQSGHTGELFF
DNA: TGTGCCAGCAGCTTACAGTCGGGACACACCGGGGAGCTGTTTTTT

J: TRBJ2-7
V: TRBV7-2
D: TRBD2
size: many
CDR3: CASSTRGGGYEQYF
DNA: TGTGCCAGCAGCACGCGGGGGGGCGGTTACGAGCAGTACTTC

J: TRBJ2-2
V: TRBV29-1
D: -
size: many
CDR3: CSAALGGTGELFF
DNA: TGCAGCGCTGCGCTGGGTGGCACCGGGGAGCTGTTTTTT

J: TRBJ2-2
V: TRBV7-2
D: TRBD1
size: -
CDR3: CASSPRGTGLTTGELFF
DNA: TGTGCCAGCAGCCCTCGGGGGACAGGGCTTACCACCGGGGAGCTGTTTTTT

J: TRBJ2-1
V: TRBV10-2
D: TRBD2
size: few
CDR3: CATRGGEYNEQFF
DNA: TGCGCCACGCGGGGGGGGGAATACAATGAGCAGTTCTTC

J: TRBJ1-1
V: TRBV6-2/TRBV6-3
D: TRBD1
size: -
CDR3: CASRGTGLFWRNTEAFF
DNA: TGTGCCAGCAGGGGGACAGGTCTTTTTTGGAGGAACACTGAAGCTTTCTTT

J: TRBJ1-1
V: TRBV29-1
D: -
size: few
CDR3: CSVGPGAGGNTEAFF
DNA: TGCAGCGTGGGACCGGGGGCAGGTGGGAACACTGAAGCTTTCTTT

J: TRBJ2-2
V: TRBV7-6
D: -
size: many
CDR3: CASSLRPTGELFF
DNA: TGTGCCAGCAGCTTACGGCCCACCGGGGAGCTGTTTTTT

J: TRBJ1-2
V: TRBV28
D: -
size: many
CDR3: CASNRSPYGYTF
DNA: TGTGCCAGCAATAGATCCCCCTATGGCTACACCTTC

J: TRBJ2-7
V: TRBV28
D: -
size: few
CDR3: CASRDVAYEQYF
DNA: TGTGCCAGCCGGGACGTCGCCTACGAGCAGTACTTC

J: TRBJ2-3
V: TRBV20-1
D: TRBD2
size: -
CDR3: CSAELGLAPDTQYF
DNA: TGCAGTGCTGAACTGGGACTAGCACCAGATACGCAGTATTTT